The clone carrying this TCR beta chain was seen ten or more times. Antigen specificity is unknown. Trimming stripped 1 base from V and 5 bases from J, with 9 bases between. CDR3 length: 14 amino acids. The germline V gene has CDR1 MNHEY and CDR2 SVGEGT. Time point described: newly diagnosed GD, antithyroid drugs for less than 3 months. Researchers made the TCR library from RNA that was extracted from PBMCs. Clinicians diagnosed Graves' disease using American Thyroid Association guidelines. For TCR beta, libraries came from iRepertoire HTBI primers and Arm-PCR of CDR3 regions. Per the original methods: The identification of about 66 TRBV and approximately 15 TRBJ segments was made across samples. TCRdb reprocessed the multiplex PCR reads via MiXCR and lists one record per CDR3 protein. The V and J calls shown here were made by TCRdb, not taken from the authors' results. This table has roughly 500,000 distinct CDR3 sequences, around 12% appearing once.

The sample originates from a study of regulatory T cells in long-lasting Graves disease. Study results and limitations: TCR diversity was lower in persistent Graves' patients than in newly diagnosed ones. Favored usage of TRBV28, TRBJ1-2 and TRBJ2-5 was recorded in persistent disease.

In addition, the sample was reused for a study of T cells in Graves' hyperthyroidism and ophthalmopathy.

The chain has TRBV6-2 or TRBV6-3 and TRBJ2-1, with D possibly being TRBD1 or TRBD2 (5 bases each). The origin of this receptor is a young woman with Graves disease. The material was peripheral blood mononuclear cells (PBMCs), obtained at new diagnosis, from a patient treated with antithyroid drugs. The CDR3 reads CASSYYGTNNEQFF. In nucleotides, the CDR3 is TGTGCCAGCAGTTACTATGGGACGAACAATGAGCAGTTCTTC.